This TCR beta chain was observed in a study of blood T cells in healthy people across ages. Caucasian individuals from Russia who were healthy and aged about 6 to 95 acted as donors. There were at least 5.5 micrograms of total RNA extracted from every sample. CDR1 is MDHEN and CDR2 is SYDVKM in the germline V gene. V shed 6 bases, J shed 6 bases, and the junction held 6 bases outside the gene matches. CDR3 length: 13 residues. Primed by a sample-barcoded 5' primer and a J-beta primer mix, a second PCR proceeded for 7 to 11 cycles. A template-switch adaptor with 12 random nucleotides tagged each cDNA molecule. TCRdb reanalysed the 5' RACE reads using MiXCR and keeps one entry per CDR3 protein. The sample has around 990,000 distinct CDR3 sequences; under 40% are singletons.

Source material: blood. The chain combines TRBV28 with TRBJ2-7; 9 nucleotides agree with TRBD1. This receptor was identified in a young man in good health. DNA for the CDR3: TGTGCCAGCAGGGGACAGGGTCTGGGCGAGCAGTACTTC. It translates to CASRGQGLGEQYF.